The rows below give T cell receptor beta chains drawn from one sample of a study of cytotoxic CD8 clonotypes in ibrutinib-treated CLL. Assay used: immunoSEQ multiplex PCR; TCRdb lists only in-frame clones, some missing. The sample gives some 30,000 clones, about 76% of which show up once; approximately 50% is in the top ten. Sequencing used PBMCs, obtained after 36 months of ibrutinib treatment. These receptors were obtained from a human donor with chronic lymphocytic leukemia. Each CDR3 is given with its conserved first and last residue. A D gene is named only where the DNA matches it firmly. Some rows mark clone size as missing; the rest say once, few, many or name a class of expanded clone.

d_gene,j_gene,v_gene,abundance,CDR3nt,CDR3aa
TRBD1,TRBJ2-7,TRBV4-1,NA,TGCGCCAGCAGCCAATTAACAGGGGGCGAGGAGCAGTACTTC,CASSQLTGGEEQYF
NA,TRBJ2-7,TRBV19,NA,TGTGCCAGTAGTTCCGGGTCTGCCTACGAGCAGTACTTC,CASSSGSAYEQYF
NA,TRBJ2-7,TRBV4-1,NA,TGCGCCAGCAGCTACAGTCACTCCTACGAGCAGTACTTC,CASSYSHSYEQYF
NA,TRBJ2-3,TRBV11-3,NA,TGTGCCAGCAGCTCCAGGGCAGATACGCAGTATTTT,CASSSRADTQYF
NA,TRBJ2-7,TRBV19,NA,TGTGCCAGTAGTATAGGACTGCGGGGCTACGAGCAGTACTTC,CASSIGLRGYEQYF
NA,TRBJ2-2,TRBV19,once,TGTGCCAGTAGTATTTCAGGACCCAGCACCGGGGAGCTGTTTTTT,CASSISGPSTGELFF
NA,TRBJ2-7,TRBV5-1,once,TGCGCCAGCAGCTGGGGTAGCGGACCCCTCTACGAGCAGTACTTC,CASSWGSGPLYEQYF
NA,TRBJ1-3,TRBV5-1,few,TGCGCCAGCAGCTTGGAGCTCATCCTCTCTGGAAACACCATATATTTT,CASSLELILSGNTIYF
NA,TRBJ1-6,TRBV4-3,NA,TGCGCCAGCAGCCAAGATGGGGGCTTTAATTCACCCCTCCACTTT,CASSQDGGFNSPLHF
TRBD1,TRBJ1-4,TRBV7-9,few,TGTGCCAGCAGTCCTGACCCAGGGGGACTGTTTTTT,CASSPDPGGLFF
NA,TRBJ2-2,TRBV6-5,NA,TGTGCCAGCAGTTACGGCGGGGACGGGGAGCTGTTTTTT,CASSYGGDGELFF
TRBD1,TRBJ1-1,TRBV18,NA,TGTGCCAGCTCACTTACAGGGGGCCGGATCATGAACACTGAAGCTTTCTTT,CASSLTGGRIMNTEAFF
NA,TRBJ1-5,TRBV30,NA,TGTGCCTGGTCGGGGCGCAATCAGCCCCAGCATTTT,CAWSGRNQPQHF
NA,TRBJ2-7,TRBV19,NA,TGTGCCAGTAGGGGCGGATTGTCCTACGAGCAGTACTTC,CASRGGLSYEQYF
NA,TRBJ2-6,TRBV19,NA,TGTGCCAGTAGTATTGAAGGGGCTGGGGCCAACGTCCTGACTTTC,CASSIEGAGANVLTF
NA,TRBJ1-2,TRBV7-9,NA,TGTGCCAGCAGCTTAGGGGAGAGGATAAATGGCTACACCTTC,CASSLGERINGYTF
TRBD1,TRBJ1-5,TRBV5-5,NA,TGTGCCAGCAGCCCTTGGACAGGGGCCCAACAGCCCCAGCATTTT,CASSPWTGAQQPQHF
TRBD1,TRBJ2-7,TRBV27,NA,TGTGCCAGCAGTTCTGGGGACAGGGACTTTGGGGAGCAGTACTTC,CASSSGDRDFGEQYF
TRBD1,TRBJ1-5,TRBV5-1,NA,TGCGCCAGCAGCCCGACTGGGGACAGGGGTATAGAGCCCCAGCATTTT,CASSPTGDRGIEPQHF
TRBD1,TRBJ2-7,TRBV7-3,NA,TGTGCCAGCAGCCCGACAGGGGCCGAGCAGTACTTC,CASSPTGAEQYF
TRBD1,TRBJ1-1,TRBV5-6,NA,TGTGCCAGCAGCTTGGAGGGCAGGGGGTACACTGAAGCTTTCTTT,CASSLEGRGYTEAFF
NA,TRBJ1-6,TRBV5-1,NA,TGCGCCAGCAGCTTGGTAGGTCGCGGGAATTCACCCCTCCACTTT,CASSLVGRGNSPLHF
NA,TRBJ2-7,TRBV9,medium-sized,TGTGCCAGCAGCTCCGACCTCAGGGGAGGCTACGAGCAGTACTTC,CASSSDLRGGYEQYF
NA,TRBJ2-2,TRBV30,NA,TGTGCCTGGAGTGTACTAGACACAAACACCGGGGAGCTGTTTTTT,CAWSVLDTNTGELFF
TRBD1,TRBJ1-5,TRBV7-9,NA,TGTGCCAGCAGCGCCGGGACAGGGGATCAGCCCCAGCATTTT,CASSAGTGDQPQHF
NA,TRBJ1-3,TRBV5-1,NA,TGCGCCAGCAGCTTGGGAGTGGTTGGAAACACCATATATTTT,CASSLGVVGNTIYF
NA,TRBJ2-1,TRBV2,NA,TGTGCCAGCCAGACTTCTAACAATGAGCAGTTCTTC,CASQTSNNEQFF
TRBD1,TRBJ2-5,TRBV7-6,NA,TGTGCCAGCAGCCATGGACAGGGGAACCTACAAGAGACCCAGTACTTC,CASSHGQGNLQETQYF
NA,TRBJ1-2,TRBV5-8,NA,TGTGCCAGCAGCCAAAACAGGGAATACTTGCTTGGTGACTATGGCTACACCTTC,CASSQNREYLLGDYGYTF
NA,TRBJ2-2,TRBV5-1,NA,TGCGCCAGCAGCTTGGCCGTACCCCAGGGCACCGGGGAGCTGTTTTTT,CASSLAVPQGTGELFF
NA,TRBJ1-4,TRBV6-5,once,TGTGCCAGCAGTACTTACTCTTTTAATGAAAAACTGTTTTTT,CASSTYSFNEKLFF
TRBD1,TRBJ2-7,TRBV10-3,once,TGTGCCATCAGTCGATTGGGGACAGGGGGGGACGAGCAGTACTTC,CAISRLGTGGDEQYF
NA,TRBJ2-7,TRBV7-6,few,TGTGCCAGCAGCCCCGGGATTTCCTACGAGCAGTACTTC,CASSPGISYEQYF
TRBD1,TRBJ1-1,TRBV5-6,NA,TGTGCCAGCAGCTTGCCACCGGGACAGGGTAGAACTGAAGCTTTCTTT,CASSLPPGQGRTEAFF
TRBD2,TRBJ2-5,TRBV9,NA,TGTGCCAGCAGCAAGGGACTAGCGGGGGGTGAGACCCAGTACTTC,CASSKGLAGGETQYF
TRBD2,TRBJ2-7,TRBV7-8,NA,TGTGCCAGCAGACCAGAGGCGGCCGGGGGGTCCTACGAGCAGTACTTC,CASRPEAAGGSYEQYF
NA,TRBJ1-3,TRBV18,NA,TGTGCCAGCTCACCAGTTGAAGGGCCCGGGGGGATCTCTGGAAACACCATATATTTT,CASSPVEGPGGISGNTIYF
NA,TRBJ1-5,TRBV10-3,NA,TGTGCCATCAGTGAGTCAGGGGGAAATCAGCCCCAGCATTTT,CAISESGGNQPQHF
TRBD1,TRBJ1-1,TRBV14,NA,TGTGCCAGCAGCCAAGATCGAAACAGGGGGCCTGGGGCTTTCTTT,CASSQDRNRGPGAFF
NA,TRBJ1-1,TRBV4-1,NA,TGCGCCAGCAGCCTCGGTACAGGGAGGACTGAAGCTTTCTTT,CASSLGTGRTEAFF
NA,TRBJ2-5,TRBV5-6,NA,TGTGCCAGCAGCTTTATGGGACAGAGGGAGGACCAGTACTTC,CASSFMGQREDQYF
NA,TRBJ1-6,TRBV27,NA,TGTGCCAGCAGTTTAAAGGAATTCTCACCCCTCCACTTT,CASSLKEFSPLHF
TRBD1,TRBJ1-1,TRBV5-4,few,TGTGCCAGCAGCTCCTCAGGGGGAGGTACTGAAGCTTTCTTT,CASSSSGGGTEAFF
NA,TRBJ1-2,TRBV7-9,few,TGTGCCAGCAGCTTCGCGGACGGACCTAACTATGGCTACACCTTC,CASSFADGPNYGYTF
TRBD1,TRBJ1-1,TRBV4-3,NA,TGCGCCAGCAGCCAAGAGAGGGGGCGGGCTGAAGCTTTCTTT,CASSQERGRAEAFF
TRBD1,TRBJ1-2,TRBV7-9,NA,TGTGCCAGCAGCCTACAGGGGCACGGCTACACCTTC,CASSLQGHGYTF
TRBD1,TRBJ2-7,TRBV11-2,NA,TGTGCCAGCAGCTTCCCTGGGACAGGGGCCTACGAGCAGTACTTC,CASSFPGTGAYEQYF
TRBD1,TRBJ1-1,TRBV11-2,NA,TGTGCCAGCAGCCCGGGGACAGGGGGCTTTAGGCTCGCTTTCTTT,CASSPGTGGFRLAFF
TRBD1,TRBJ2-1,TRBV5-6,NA,TGTGCCAGCAGCCGACAGGGTGGGCCAAAGCAGTTCTTC,CASSRQGGPKQFF
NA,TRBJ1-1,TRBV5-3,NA,TGTGCCAGAAGCTTTGAGACGGTGGGCCATAGGGAAGCTTTCTTT,CARSFETVGHREAFF
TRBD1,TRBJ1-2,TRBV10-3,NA,TGTGCCATCAGTGACTGGGGTTCGGGACAGCAAATGGGCGGCTACACCTTC,CAISDWGSGQQMGGYTF
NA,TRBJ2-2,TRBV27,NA,TGTGCCAGCAGTTTAGGAGGTTTCACCGGGGAGCTGTTTTTT,CASSLGGFTGELFF
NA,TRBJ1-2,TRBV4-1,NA,TGCGCCAGCAGCCAAGTGGGGCCTAACTATGGCTACACCTTC,CASSQVGPNYGYTF
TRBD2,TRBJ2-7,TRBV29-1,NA,TGCAGCGTGGCCGGGACTAGCGGGTTCAACGAGCAGTACTTC,CSVAGTSGFNEQYF
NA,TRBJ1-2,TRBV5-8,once,TGTGCCAGCAGAAGGGTCCCCTATGGCTACACCTTC,CASRRVPYGYTF
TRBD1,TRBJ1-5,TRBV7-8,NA,TGTGCCAGCAGCCGGACAGGTCATCAGCCCCAGCATTTT,CASSRTGHQPQHF
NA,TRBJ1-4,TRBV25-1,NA,TGTGCCAGCAGCCGGGGGCAGGGGCATGCAACTAATGAAAAACTGTTTTTT,CASSRGQGHATNEKLFF
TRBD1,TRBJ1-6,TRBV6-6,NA,TGTGCCAGCAGGGGGACAGACCTCTATAATTCACCCCTCCACTTT,CASRGTDLYNSPLHF